A selection of T cell receptor beta chains follows, all from one sample in a study of blood T cell repertoires in COVID-19. The protocol was immunoSEQ multiplex PCR, while the TCRdb copy is restricted to in-frame clones and leaves out a portion. The table records around 56,000 clones, less than 75% of them present only once. The sequenced sample was peripheral blood. The source is a woman between 45 and 60 years old with active or convalescent COVID-19. The CDR3 runs from the conserved cysteine through the conserved F or W. A D gene is named only where the DNA matches it firmly. Clone size is stated in some rows and not others, as once, few, many or a class when expanded.

size	V	D	J	CDR3	DNA
.	TRBV2	.	TRBJ2-4	CASSREVKNIQYF	TGTGCCAGCTCCCGGGAAGTTAAAAACATTCAGTACTTC
once	TRBV19	TRBD1	TRBJ1-5	CASRSTGIWNQPQHF	TGTGCCAGTAGGTCGACAGGGATTTGGAATCAGCCCCAGCATTTT
.	TRBV19	.	TRBJ2-3	CASSGGFRDFTDTQYF	TGTGCCAGTAGTGGGGGGTTCCGGGACTTCACAGATACGCAGTATTTT
.	TRBV19	.	TRBJ1-3	CASTVTGPGNTIYF	TGTGCCAGTACCGTGACAGGCCCTGGAAACACCATATATTTT
.	TRBV3-1/TRBV3-2	TRBD2	TRBJ2-5	CASNGGETQYF	TGTGCCAGCAACGGGGGGGAGACCCAGTACTTC
once	TRBV7-6	.	TRBJ2-5	CASSPTVSQETQYF	TGTGCCAGCAGCCCTACAGTTTCCCAAGAGACCCAGTACTTC
.	TRBV7-6	TRBD1	TRBJ2-7	CASSLARDRAKYF	TGTGCCAGCAGCTTAGCCAGGGACAGGGCAAAGTACTTC
.	TRBV30	TRBD1	TRBJ1-1	CAWNQGASEAFF	TGTGCCTGGAACCAGGGGGCATCCGAAGCTTTCTTT
.	TRBV24-1	TRBD2	TRBJ2-1	CATSARTSGLGTEQFF	TGTGCCACCAGTGCCCGGACTAGTGGATTGGGTACTGAGCAGTTCTTC
.	TRBV5-4	TRBD2	TRBJ2-1	CASSKRLAGEGEQFF	TGTGCCAGCAGCAAGAGACTAGCGGGAGAGGGTGAGCAGTTCTTC
.	TRBV2	.	TRBJ2-6	CASRLRQTGANVLTF	TGTGCCAGCAGACTGCGCCAAACTGGGGCCAACGTCCTGACTTTC
once	TRBV6-6	TRBD2	TRBJ2-5	CASRLAGGRETQYF	TGTGCCAGCAGACTAGCGGGAGGGAGAGAGACCCAGTACTTC
.	TRBV5-1	TRBD2	TRBJ2-3	CASSLVLAGVTDTQYF	TGCGCCAGCAGCTTGGTCCTAGCGGGAGTCACAGATACGCAGTATTTT
.	TRBV11-2	.	TRBJ2-1	CASSLDHLGTLINEQFF	TGTGCCAGCAGCTTAGATCACCTCGGGACTCTTATCAATGAGCAGTTCTTC
.	TRBV21-1	.	TRBJ1-5	CASSPMEQGEDQPQHF	TGTGCCAGCAGCCCCATGGAACAGGGGGAGGATCAGCCCCAGCATTTT
.	TRBV2	.	TRBJ1-1	CASSLTDNTEAFF	TGTGCCAGCAGTCTAACAGACAACACTGAAGCTTTCTTT
.	TRBV3-1/TRBV3-2	TRBD1	TRBJ1-2	CASSQDRGRGLGYTF	TGTGCCAGCAGCCAAGATCGCGGCAGGGGGCTTGGCTACACCTTC
few	TRBV11-2	.	TRBJ1-1	CASSPGLDTEAFF	TGTGCCAGCAGCCCCGGGTTGGACACTGAAGCTTTCTTT
.	TRBV10-2	TRBD2	TRBJ2-3	CASRVAGDPDTQYF	TGCGCCAGCAGGGTGGCGGGAGACCCCGATACGCAGTATTTT
.	TRBV29-1	.	TRBJ2-7	CSDPGHWVNEQYF	TGCAGCGACCCGGGACACTGGGTCAACGAGCAGTACTTC
.	TRBV7-9	.	TRBJ2-2	CANSLGVGGNTGELFF	TGTGCCAACAGCTTAGGGGTCGGGGGAAACACCGGGGAGCTGTTTTTT
.	TRBV7-8	.	TRBJ2-4	CASSAGAGLAKNIQYF	TGTGCCAGCAGCGCAGGTGCGGGTCTAGCCAAAAACATTCAGTACTTC
.	TRBV20-1	.	TRBJ2-5	CSAQFQETQYF	TGCAGTGCACAATTTCAAGAGACCCAGTACTTC
.	TRBV6-5	.	TRBJ1-1	CASRDRWNTEAFF	TGTGCCAGCAGAGACAGGTGGAACACTGAAGCTTTCTTT
.	TRBV11-2	TRBD2	TRBJ2-1	CASSPSTSGMYNEQFF	TGTGCCAGCAGCCCCTCCACTAGCGGGATGTACAATGAGCAGTTCTTC
few	TRBV6-2/TRBV6-3	TRBD2	TRBJ2-1	CASSYSLAGVNNEQFF	TGTGCCAGCAGTTACTCTCTAGCGGGAGTAAACAATGAGCAGTTCTTC
.	TRBV10-2	.	TRBJ1-1	CASADNEAFF	TGCGCCAGCGCGGACAACGAAGCTTTCTTT
.	TRBV7-9	.	TRBJ1-6	CASSPGEGYSPLHF	TGTGCCAGCAGTCCTGGGGAGGGGTATTCACCCCTCCACTTT
few	TRBV5-1	TRBD1	TRBJ2-2	CASSAGQGANTGELFF	TGCGCCAGCAGCGCCGGACAGGGGGCGAACACCGGGGAGCTGTTTTTT
once	TRBV27	TRBD1	TRBJ2-2	CASSWGQRNTGELFF	TGTGCCAGCAGTTGGGGACAGAGGAACACCGGGGAGCTGTTTTTT
few	TRBV5-1	.	TRBJ2-2	CASSLAAGWDTGELFF	TGCGCCAGCAGCTTGGCGGCGGGATGGGACACCGGGGAGCTGTTTTTT
.	TRBV7-9	TRBD2	TRBJ2-2	CASSPQSGRADTGELFF	TGTGCCAGCAGCCCGCAGAGCGGGAGGGCCGACACCGGGGAGCTGTTTTTT
.	TRBV27	.	TRBJ1-2	CASSFMGGVNYGYTF	TGTGCCAGCAGTTTCATGGGGGGGGTTAACTATGGCTACACCTTC
.	TRBV5-1	TRBD2	TRBJ2-7	CASSLFFLAGTLSSPEQYF	TGCGCCAGCAGCTTGTTTTTCCTAGCGGGAACGTTATCTAGTCCCGAGCAGTACTTC
many	TRBV29-1	.	TRBJ2-1	CSVRLGYNEQFF	TGCAGCGTCCGACTAGGCTACAATGAGCAGTTCTTC
.	TRBV28	.	TRBJ2-2	CASSSSGSNTGELFF	TGTGCCAGCAGCTCAAGCGGTTCTAACACCGGGGAGCTGTTTTTT
.	TRBV18	TRBD1	TRBJ1-4	CASSPLGGQSGLGNEKLFF	TGTGCCAGCTCACCACTGGGGGGACAGAGCGGCCTGGGGAATGAAAAACTGTTTTTT
.	TRBV15	.	TRBJ1-2	CATSTVGSNYGYTF	TGTGCCACCAGCACGGTTGGGAGTAACTATGGCTACACCTTC
once	TRBV5-1	TRBD1	TRBJ2-2	CASTLGTGATGELFF	TGCGCCAGTACCCTAGGGACAGGAGCCACCGGGGAGCTGTTTTTT
.	TRBV2	.	TRBJ1-4	CASSEHPSGLDEKLFF	TGTGCCAGCAGTGAACATCCCTCGGGGTTGGATGAAAAACTGTTTTTT
.	TRBV25-1	TRBD2	TRBJ2-7	CASGLAGAYEQYF	TGTGCCAGCGGACTAGCGGGAGCCTACGAGCAGTACTTC
.	TRBV30	.	TRBJ2-3	CAWSRTWLDTQYF	TGTGCCTGGAGTCGGACTTGGCTGGATACGCAGTATTTT
once	TRBV5-8	TRBD2	TRBJ2-1	CASSLSLAGGPGNEQFF	TGTGCCAGCAGCTTGTCACTAGCGGGAGGGCCGGGCAATGAGCAGTTCTTC
few	TRBV24-1	.	TRBJ1-2	CATSAKGAIRGYTF	TGTGCCACCAGTGCTAAAGGGGCCATCCGTGGCTACACCTTC
.	TRBV7-9	TRBD2	TRBJ2-1	CASSFLSGISYNEQFF	TGTGCCAGCAGCTTCCTAAGCGGGATCTCCTACAATGAGCAGTTCTTC
.	TRBV18	TRBD1	TRBJ1-2	CASSPGQGADNYGYTF	TGTGCCAGCTCACCAGGGCAGGGGGCTGATAACTATGGCTACACCTTC
.	TRBV24-1	TRBD1	TRBJ2-5	CATSDFGTGMVETQYF	TGTGCCACCAGTGATTTCGGGACAGGGATGGTGGAGACCCAGTACTTC
.	TRBV11-2	TRBD1	TRBJ2-7	CASSFGGQGYEQYF	TGTGCCAGCAGCTTTGGGGGACAGGGGTACGAGCAGTACTTC